This T cell receptor (beta chain) was identified in a study of regulatory T cells in long-lasting Graves disease. On the study more broadly: The antithyroid drugs taken by newly diagnosed Graves' patients had been used for under 3 months. Study conclusions and caveats: TRBV28, TRBJ1-2 and TRBJ2-5 were favored in persistent disease. Persistent patients shared more public clonotypes (approximately 2,800) than new patients (nearly 1,000).

For TCR beta, libraries came from iRepertoire HTBI primers and Arm-PCR of CDR3 regions. TCRdb reanalysed the multiplex PCR reads using MiXCR and keeps one entry per CDR3 protein. This table has 200,000 to 300,000 distinct CDR3 sequences, 20% to 25% appearing once. The sample holds one count of this clonotype. Its specificity is unknown. A read error is likely here: a far larger clone is one base away. The CDR3 is made up of 15 amino acids. Losses at the gene ends were 4 bases for V and 7 bases for J; bases not matched to a gene: 7. The germline V gene has CDR1 SGHRS and CDR2 YFSETQ. Time point indicated: newly diagnosed GD, antithyroid drugs for less than 3 months. PBMCs were the source of the RNA used for TCR sequencing.

V is TRBV5-1 and J is TRBJ2-7; 14 bases are shared with TRBD2. Sequenced material: peripheral blood mononuclear cells (PBMCs), taken at new diagnosis, from a patient treated with antithyroid drugs. The sequence was obtained from a female donor with Graves disease. The CDR3 here is CASSTGTSGSVEQYF. The CDR3, as DNA: TGCGCCAGCAGCACGGGGACTAGCGGGAGTGTTGAGCAGTACTTC.